These T cell receptor beta chains were read from a single sample in a study of T cells in Graves' hyperthyroidism and ophthalmopathy. TCRdb independently ran MiXCR on the multiplex PCR reads; one entry per CDR3 protein. The sample lists a few hundred thousand distinct CDR3 sequences, around a fifth occurring once. Sequencing was carried out using blood. The source is a man aged 45 to 65 with Graves' ophthalmopathy. The CDR3 runs from the conserved cysteine through the conserved F or W. D genes are given only for firm matches. Size is omitted from some rows. Given values are once, few, many or a class for expanded clones.

>TRBV30|-|TRBD1|TRBJ1-2
CAWSVPTGVSYGYTF
TGTGCCTGGAGTGTCCCGACAGGGGTAAGCTATGGCTACACCTTC
>TRBV18|-|-|TRBJ2-6
CATKTGTSGANVLTF
TGTGCCACAAAAACAGGGACATCTGGGGCCAACGTCCTGACTTTC
>TRBV7-2|-|-|TRBJ2-6
CASSPRTRSSGANVLTF
TGTGCCAGCAGCCCACGGACACGGAGCTCTGGGGCCAACGTCCTGACTTTC
>TRBV5-1|many|-|TRBJ1-2
CASSLEEGHRYGYTF
TGCGCCAGCAGCTTGGAAGAGGGACATCGGTATGGCTACACCTTC
>TRBV18|many|-|TRBJ2-3
CASSPRASSDTQYF
TGTGCCAGCTCACCTCGGGCTTCATCAGATACGCAGTATTTT
>TRBV27|few|TRBD1|TRBJ2-7
CASSLHPVRQGKDEQYF
TGTGCCAGCAGTTTACACCCCGTCAGACAGGGGAAGGACGAGCAGTACTTC
>TRBV7-2|many|TRBD1|TRBJ2-1
CASSFATGSSYNEQFF
TGTGCCAGCAGTTTCGCGACAGGGAGCTCCTACAATGAGCAGTTCTTC
>TRBV19|few|-|TRBJ2-3
CASSPLDGTDTQYF
TGTGCCAGTAGTCCCTTGGACGGAACAGATACGCAGTATTTT
>TRBV7-9|-|-|TRBJ2-5
CASSSRVDEQETQYF
TGTGCCAGCAGCTCCAGGGTAGACGAACAAGAGACCCAGTACTTC
>TRBV7-6|many|TRBD2|TRBJ2-1
CASSLKIAGDQFF
TGTGCCAGCAGCTTGAAGATAGCGGGAGATCAGTTCTTC
>TRBV12-3/TRBV12-4|many|-|TRBJ1-1
CASSPPSGTNTEAFF
TGTGCCAGCAGTCCCCCCAGCGGGACGAACACTGAAGCTTTCTTT
>TRBV20-1|many|-|TRBJ2-7
CSASTALATEQYF
TGCAGTGCTAGTACGGCACTAGCTACCGAGCAGTACTTC
>TRBV7-6|-|-|TRBJ2-4
CASSLGPDGSKNIQYF
TGTGCCAGCAGCTTGGGGCCCGACGGATCCAAAAACATTCAGTACTTC
>TRBV6-1|many|TRBD1|TRBJ2-7
CASSFRDRPWLTYEQYF
TGTGCCAGCAGTTTCCGGGACAGACCTTGGCTAACCTACGAGCAGTACTTC
>TRBV30|-|-|TRBJ2-6
CAGGSGANVLTF
TGTGCCGGCGGGTCTGGGGCCAACGTCCTGACTTTC
>TRBV27|-|TRBD2|TRBJ2-1
CASSPHPGLAPNEQFF
TGTGCCAGCAGCCCCCATCCGGGACTAGCGCCGAATGAGCAGTTCTTC
>TRBV27|many|TRBD1|TRBJ2-4
CASSSNLRQGKNIQYF
TGTGCCAGCAGCTCGAACCTCAGACAGGGAAAAAACATTCAGTACTTC
>TRBV11-2|-|TRBD2|TRBJ2-5
CASSQGLAGIQETQYF
TGTGCCAGCAGCCAAGGACTAGCGGGGATCCAAGAGACCCAGTACTTC
>TRBV6-2/TRBV6-3|-|TRBD1|TRBJ2-2
CASGTASGLTGELFF
TGTGCCAGCGGGACAGCGAGTGGGCTCACCGGGGAGCTGTTTTTT
>TRBV19|few|-|TRBJ1-5
CASIRAGSNQPQHF
TGTGCCAGTATCAGGGCGGGAAGCAATCAGCCCCAGCATTTT
>TRBV6-1|-|-|TRBJ2-3
CASTSASDTQYF
TGTGCCAGCACCTCCGCATCAGATACGCAGTATTTT